The text below deals with one TCR beta chain. Its antigen is still unknown. This sample was included in a study of T cells in localized non-small cell lung cancer. Broader study findings: Uninvolved nearby lung showed the greatest T cell clonality, exceeding that found in tumor.

TCRdb keeps only in-frame clones here, not all; method: immunoSEQ multiplex PCR. This table holds around 130,000 clones, around 89% found once. Trimming pared 4 bases from V and 4 bases from J, leaving 17 bases between. Germline CDR1 reads SGDLS; CDR2 reads YYNGEE. The CDR3 runs 15 residues. The chain joins TRBV9 to TRBJ1-2, with a weak D call TRBD1 (6 bases). This receptor was identified in a female donor aged 60 or older with stage I lung adenocarcinoma. The sequencing used peripheral blood, collected before any cancer treatment. The CDR3 protein is CASSQGQDSSYGYTF. CDR3 bases: TGTGCCAGCAGCCAAGGGCAGGACAGCTCCTATGGCTACACCTTC.